This is a list of T cell receptor beta chains from one sample in a study of blood T cell repertoires in COVID-19. Profiling relied on immunoSEQ multiplex PCR, and the TCRdb table lists in-frame clones only, not all of them. The sample includes about 98,000 clones, 82% of them seen just once. The specimen was peripheral blood. These TCRs come from a man at least 80 years old with acute or convalescent COVID-19. The CDR3 runs from the conserved cysteine through the conserved F or W. A D gene is named only where the DNA matches it firmly. Clone size appears in some rows only: once, few, many, or a class for an expanded clone.

d_call	j_call	clone_size	v_call	cdr3_aa	cdr3_nt
TRBD1	TRBJ2-7	-	TRBV29-1	CSVEGTGSSYEQYF	TGCAGCGTTGAGGGGACAGGGTCTTCCTACGAGCAGTACTTC
-	TRBJ2-5	few	TRBV9	CASSVEAWETQYF	TGTGCCAGCAGCGTAGAAGCTTGGGAGACCCAGTACTTC
-	TRBJ1-5	once	TRBV19	CASRQTGTSNQPQHF	TGTGCCAGTAGGCAGACAGGCACTAGCAATCAGCCCCAGCATTTT
TRBD1	TRBJ1-3	few	TRBV3-1/TRBV3-2	CAAATGGAENTIYF	TGTGCAGCAGCGACAGGGGGCGCGGAAAACACCATATATTTT
-	TRBJ1-4	-	TRBV18	CASSSRPETTNEKLFF	TGTGCCAGCTCATCGAGGCCAGAGACAACTAATGAAAAACTGTTTTTT
TRBD2	TRBJ2-1	-	TRBV27	CASRASGAYNEQFF	TGTGCCAGCAGGGCTAGCGGGGCTTACAATGAGCAGTTCTTC
TRBD2	TRBJ2-1	-	TRBV2	CASSEMGTRGEQFF	TGTGCCAGCAGTGAAATGGGGACTAGAGGTGAGCAGTTCTTC
-	TRBJ2-5	-	TRBV7-2	CASSWGPGETQYF	TGTGCCAGCAGCTGGGGGCCAGGGGAGACCCAGTACTTC
-	TRBJ1-2	-	TRBV25-1	CASRRHGGYTF	TGTGCCAGCAGAAGACACGGTGGCTACACCTTC
-	TRBJ2-7	-	TRBV10-3	CAIRREYEQYF	TGTGCCATCAGGAGAGAGTACGAGCAGTACTTC
TRBD2	TRBJ2-1	-	TRBV7-2	CASSPQWGGGPNEQFF	TGTGCCAGCAGCCCCCAGTGGGGGGGAGGGCCGAATGAGCAGTTCTTC
TRBD1	TRBJ1-4	once	TRBV5-1	CASSPGQGILFF	TGCGCCAGCAGCCCGGGACAGGGTATTCTGTTTTTT
TRBD2	TRBJ2-2	-	TRBV3-1/TRBV3-2	CASSPLREGGELFF	TGTGCCAGCAGCCCCCTAAGGGAGGGGGGGGAGCTGTTTTTT